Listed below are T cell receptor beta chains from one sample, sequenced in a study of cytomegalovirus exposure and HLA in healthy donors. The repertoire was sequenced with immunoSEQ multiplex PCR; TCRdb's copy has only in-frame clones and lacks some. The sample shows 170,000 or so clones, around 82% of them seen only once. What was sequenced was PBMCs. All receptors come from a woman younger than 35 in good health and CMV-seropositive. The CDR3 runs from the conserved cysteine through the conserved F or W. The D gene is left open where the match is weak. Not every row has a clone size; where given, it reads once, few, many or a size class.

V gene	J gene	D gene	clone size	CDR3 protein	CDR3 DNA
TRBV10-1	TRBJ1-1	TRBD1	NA	CASRRTGRVLVGTEAFF	TGCGCCAGCAGGAGGACAGGGAGAGTCTTGGTGGGTACTGAAGCTTTCTTT
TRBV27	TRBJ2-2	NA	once	CASSPGMNTGELFF	TGTGCCAGCAGTCCAGGGATGAACACCGGGGAGCTGTTTTTT
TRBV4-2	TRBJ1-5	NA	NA	CASSQSTGGGGNQPQHF	TGTGCCAGCAGCCAGTCCACGGGGGGGGGCGGCAATCAGCCCCAGCATTTT
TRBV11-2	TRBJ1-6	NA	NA	CASSLEYSGSPLHF	TGTGCCAGCAGCTTAGAGTATTCGGGATCACCCCTCCACTTT
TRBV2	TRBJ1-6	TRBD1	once	CASRIQGNDNSPLHF	TGTGCCAGCAGGATACAGGGGAACGATAATTCACCCCTCCACTTT
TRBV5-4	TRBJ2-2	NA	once	CASSHKKGSGELFF	TGTGCCAGCAGCCATAAAAAGGGGTCCGGGGAGCTGTTTTTT
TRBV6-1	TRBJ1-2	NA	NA	CASSEATNYGYTF	TGTGCCAGCAGTGAAGCTACTAACTATGGCTACACCTTC
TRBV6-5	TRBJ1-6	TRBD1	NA	CASSRQGMNSPLHF	TGTGCCAGCAGTCGACAGGGGATGAATTCACCCCTCCACTTT
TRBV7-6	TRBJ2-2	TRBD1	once	CASSSGQGVYPGELFF	TGTGCCAGCAGCTCCGGACAGGGGGTCTATCCCGGGGAGCTGTTTTTT
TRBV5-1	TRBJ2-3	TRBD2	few	CASSLRGLASDTQYF	TGCGCCAGCAGCCTCCGTGGACTAGCGTCAGATACGCAGTATTTT
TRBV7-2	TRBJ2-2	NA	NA	CATTIDNTGELFF	TGTGCCACCACTATCGACAACACCGGGGAGCTGTTTTTT
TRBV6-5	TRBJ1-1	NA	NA	CASSYSVSDTEAFF	TGTGCCAGCAGTTATTCGGTATCGGACACTGAAGCTTTCTTT
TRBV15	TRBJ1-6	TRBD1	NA	CATSRGPGGSDSPLHF	TGTGCCACCAGCAGAGGGCCAGGGGGCTCGGATTCACCCCTCCACTTT
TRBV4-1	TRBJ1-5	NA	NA	CASSSDRTYSNQPQHF	TGCGCCAGCAGCAGCGACAGGACCTATAGCAATCAGCCCCAGCATTTT
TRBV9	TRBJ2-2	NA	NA	CASSTRQDSSVGELFF	TGTGCCAGCAGCACCCGACAGGACAGCTCGGTTGGGGAGCTGTTTTTT
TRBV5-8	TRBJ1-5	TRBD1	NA	CASSLRGRTQPQHF	TGTGCCAGCAGCTTAAGGGGGCGAACTCAGCCCCAGCATTTT
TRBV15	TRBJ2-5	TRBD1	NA	CATSWDSKETQYF	TGTGCCACCAGCTGGGACAGTAAAGAGACCCAGTACTTC
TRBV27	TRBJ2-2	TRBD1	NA	CASSLRAGGNTGELFF	TGTGCCAGCAGTTTAAGGGCAGGGGGGAACACCGGGGAGCTGTTTTTT
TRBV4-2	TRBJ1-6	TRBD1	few	CASSQAQGNSPLHF	TGTGCCAGCAGCCAAGCACAGGGGAATTCACCCCTCCACTTT
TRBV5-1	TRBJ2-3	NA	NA	CASSRSSDTPTDTQYF	TGCGCCAGCAGCAGATCTTCGGACACCCCCACAGATACGCAGTATTTT
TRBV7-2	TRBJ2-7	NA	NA	CASSPWDTSYEQYF	TGTGCCAGCAGCCCTTGGGACACCTCGTACGAGCAGTACTTC
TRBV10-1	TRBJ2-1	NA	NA	CASSVSNEQFF	TGCGCCAGCAGCGTGAGCAATGAGCAGTTCTTC
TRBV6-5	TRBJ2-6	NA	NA	CASSLAGANVLTF	TGTGCCAGCAGTCTTGCTGGGGCCAACGTCCTGACTTTC
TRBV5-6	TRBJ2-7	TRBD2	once	CASSFIQAGPYEQYF	TGTGCCAGCAGCTTTATTCAAGCGGGGCCCTACGAGCAGTACTTC
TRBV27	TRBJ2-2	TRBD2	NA	CASSLALAGTGELFF	TGTGCCAGCAGTTTAGCACTAGCGGGGACCGGGGAGCTGTTTTTT
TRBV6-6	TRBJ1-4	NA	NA	CASRHPWHYNEKLFF	TGTGCCAGCAGGCACCCTTGGCATTATAATGAAAAACTGTTTTTT
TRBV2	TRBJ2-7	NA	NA	CASSDDSGGVQYF	TGTGCCAGCAGTGACGACAGTGGTGGTGTGCAGTACTTC
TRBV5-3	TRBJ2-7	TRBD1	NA	CARSQGQLPYEQYF	TGTGCCAGAAGCCAGGGACAGTTACCCTACGAGCAGTACTTC
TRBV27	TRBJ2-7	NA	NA	CASRSDWKSTYEQYF	TGTGCCAGCAGGAGTGACTGGAAATCTACCTACGAGCAGTACTTC
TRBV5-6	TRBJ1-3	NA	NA	CASSHDSSGNTIYF	TGTGCCAGCAGCCACGACAGCTCTGGAAACACCATATATTTT
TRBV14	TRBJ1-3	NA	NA	CASSQDLGYGNTIYF	TGTGCCAGCAGCCAAGATCTAGGATATGGAAACACCATATATTTT
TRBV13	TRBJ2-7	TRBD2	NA	CASSMTSGGAYEQYF	TGTGCCAGCAGCATGACTAGCGGGGGGGCGTACGAGCAGTACTTC
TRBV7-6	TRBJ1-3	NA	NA	CASSLFPSSRTPNTIYF	TGTGCCAGCAGTCTTTTTCCTTCTTCTAGGACTCCTAACACCATATATTTT
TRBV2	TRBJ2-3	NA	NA	CASTLPNHPDTQYF	TGTGCCAGCACTCTACCGAACCACCCAGATACGCAGTATTTT
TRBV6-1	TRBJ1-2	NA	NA	CASSVLSYGYTF	TGTGCCAGCAGTGTACTAAGCTATGGCTACACCTTC
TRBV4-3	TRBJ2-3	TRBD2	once	CASSQDLSGGTDTQYF	TGCGCCAGCAGCCAAGACCTGAGCGGGGGCACAGATACGCAGTATTTT
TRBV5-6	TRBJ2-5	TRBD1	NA	CASSPRQGWETQYF	TGTGCCAGCAGCCCTCGACAGGGCTGGGAGACCCAGTACTTC
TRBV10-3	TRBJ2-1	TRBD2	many	CATLGKAGTSYNEQFF	TGTGCCACCCTAGGAAAAGCGGGGACCTCCTACAATGAGCAGTTCTTC
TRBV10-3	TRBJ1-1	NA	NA	CAISGGRLNTEAFF	TGTGCCATCAGTGGAGGAAGGCTGAACACTGAAGCTTTCTTT
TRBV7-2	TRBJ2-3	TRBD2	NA	CASSLPGTSGGAIIHF	TGTGCCAGCAGCTTGCCCGGGACTAGCGGGGGGGCCATCATTCATTTT
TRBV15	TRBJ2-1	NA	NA	CATSRDEEAAYNEQFF	TGTGCCACCAGCAGAGATGAGGAGGCCGCTTACAATGAGCAGTTCTTC
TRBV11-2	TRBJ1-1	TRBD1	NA	CASSTVRGRDTEAFF	TGTGCCAGCAGCACTGTCAGGGGGCGAGACACTGAAGCTTTCTTT
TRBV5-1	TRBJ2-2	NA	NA	CASSRTGPGELFF	TGCGCCAGCAGCCGCACAGGGCCCGGGGAGCTGTTTTTT